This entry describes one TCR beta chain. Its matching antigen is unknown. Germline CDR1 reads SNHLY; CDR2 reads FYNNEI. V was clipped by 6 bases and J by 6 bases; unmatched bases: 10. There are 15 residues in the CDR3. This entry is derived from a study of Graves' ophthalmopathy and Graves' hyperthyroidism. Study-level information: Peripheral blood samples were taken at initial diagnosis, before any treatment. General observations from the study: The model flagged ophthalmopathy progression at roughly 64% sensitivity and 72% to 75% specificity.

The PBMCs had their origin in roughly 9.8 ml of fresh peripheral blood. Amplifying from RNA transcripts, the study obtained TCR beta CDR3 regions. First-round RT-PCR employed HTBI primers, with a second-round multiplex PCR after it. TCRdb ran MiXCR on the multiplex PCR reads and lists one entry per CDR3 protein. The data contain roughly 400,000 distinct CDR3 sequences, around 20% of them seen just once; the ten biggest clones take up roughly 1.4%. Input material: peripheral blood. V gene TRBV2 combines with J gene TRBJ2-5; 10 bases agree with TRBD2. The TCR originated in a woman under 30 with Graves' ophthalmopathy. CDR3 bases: TGTGCCAGCAGATCTAGCGGGGGTCCCATAAAGACCCAGTACTTC. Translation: CASRSSGGPIKTQYF.